The 3 T cell receptor beta chains below come from one sample, sequenced in a study of blood T cells in healthy people across ages. With a J-beta primer mix and a sample-barcoded 5' primer, a second PCR ran about 7 to 12 cycles. TCRdb passed the 5' RACE reads through MiXCR, listing each CDR3 protein once. The sample lists approximately 1,000,000 distinct CDR3 sequences; approximately 38% were seen once. What was sequenced was blood. These receptors were collected from a man younger than 35 in good health.

This chain connects TRBV7-8 to TRBJ2-1; D uncertain. The CDR3 runs to 15 residues. Germline V gene data show CDR1 as SGHVS and CDR2 as FQNEAQ. Trimming removed 2 bases at V and 2 bases at J, with 10 bases between. In DNA form, the CDR3 reads TGTGCCAGCAGCTTAATTGGGCAGACCTACAATGAGCAGTTCTTC. Translation gives CASSLIGQTYNEQFF.

CDR3 DNA sequence: TGTGCCAGCAGCCCCACTCTGGGCAGGGAGAAAGGCACTGAAGCTTTCTTT. It yields the protein CASSPTLGREKGTEAFF. The chain has TRBV5-5 and TRBJ1-1; D perhaps matches TRBD1 (5 bases). Germline V gene data show CDR1 as SGHKS and CDR2 as YYEKEE (reference sequence). The CDR3 has 17 residues. V was pared by 4 bases and J by 4 bases, with 23 bases between.

J is TRBJ2-3 and V is TRBV27; tentative D call: TRBD1 (5 bases). Trimming shortened V by 2 bases and J by 2 bases, and 11 bases separated the two germline ends. The CDR3 is 15 residues long. Germline V gene sequence: CDR1 MNHEY, CDR2 SMNVEV (reference sequence). The CDR3 sequence is CASSLPGRATDTQYF. The CDR3 bases are TGTGCCAGCAGTTTACCGGGCAGGGCCACAGATACGCAGTATTTT.